Listed here are 20 T cell receptor beta chains from one sample, sequenced in a study of blood T cells in healthy people across ages (dated by TCRdb to between 2014 and 2017). The library was made by 5' RACE. The sequencing machine was an Illumina HiSeq 2500. The second PCR ran for roughly 7 to 11 cycles and used a J-beta primer mix along with a sample-barcoded 5' primer. The public reads were run again by TCRdb, first through fastp at Q25 and then through MiXCR, and only productive beta chains were kept. All rows with the same CDR3 protein become a single entry with the most common DNA and genes. For this sample there are roughly 1,800,000 distinct CDR3 sequences; about 50% appear just once. Around 2.1% of the sample belongs to the ten largest clones. Sequencing was carried out using blood. The receptor set was obtained from a woman aged 40 to 55 in good health.

The V gene is TRBV28, the J gene TRBJ1-1, with D maybe TRBD1 (5 bases). Germline V gene sequence: CDR1 MDHEN, CDR2 SYDVKM. Between the trimmed V and J ends, which lost 4 bases and 1 base, there was a span of 16 bases. The CDR3 totals 16 residues. The CDR3 sequence is CASSYGIRGPNTEAFF. The CDR3 coding sequence is TGTGCCAGCAGTTATGGCATACGGGGCCCGAACACTGAAGCTTTCTTT.

The genes are TRBV10-3 and TRBJ2-1; D possibly corresponds to TRBD1 (5 bases). Deletions cut 0 bases from V and 1 base from J, with 10 bases between. CDR3 size: 16 residues. Per the germline V gene, CDR1 is ENHRY and CDR2 is SYGVKD. CDR3 sequence: CAISESAGKSYNEQFF. CDR3 in DNA: TGTGCCATCAGTGAGTCCGCAGGGAAGTCCTACAATGAGCAGTTCTTC.

The chain recombines TRBV29-1 with TRBJ1-2, with D possibly being TRBD1 (6 bases). The CDR3 is made up of 14 amino acids. Trimming cost V 6 bases and J 4 bases, with 18 bases left between them. Germline CDR1 reads SQVTM; CDR2 reads ANQGSEA. In nucleotides, the CDR3 is TGCAGCGTCCCCAGGGGCAGCGGCACCTATGGCTACACCTTC. Protein product: CSVPRGSGTYGYTF.

This clonotype was observed a few times. The rearrangement joins TRBV4-2 to TRBJ1-2, with D unresolved. Germline assignment: CDR1 LGHNA and CDR2 YNFKEQ. Trimming stripped 1 base from V and 0 bases from J, with 9 bases between. The CDR3 is made up of 15 amino acids. CDR3 residues: CASSQVTAANYGYTF. CDR3 bases: TGTGCCAGCAGCCAAGTTACTGCGGCTAACTATGGCTACACCTTC.

This clonotype showed up just a few times. The chain employs TRBV20-1 and TRBJ2-3; maybe TRBD2 (7 bases). CDR1 DFQATT and CDR2 SNEGSKA come from the germline V gene (reference sequence). The CDR3 covers 16 residues. V shed 0 bases and J shed 6 bases, with 19 bases lying between them. The CDR3 DNA reads as TGCAGTGCTAGAGATCTGCGGGGGCCACATCCGGATACGCAGTATTTT. This gives the protein CSARDLRGPHPDTQYF.

CDR3 sequence: CASSLRQGPGELFF. The CDR3 bases are TGTGCCAGCAGTTTGCGACAGGGGCCCGGGGAGCTGTTTTTT. This rearrangement joins TRBV27 to TRBJ2-2, with 8 nucleotides matching TRBD1. There are 14 residues in the CDR3. After removal of 3 bases from V and 6 bases from J, the junction contained 3 bases not matched to a gene. In germline, CDR1 is MNHEY, CDR2 SMNVEV (reference sequence).

This chain links TRBV7-2 with TRBJ1-6; 8 nucleotides agree with TRBD1. From germline, CDR1 is SGHTA and CDR2 FQGNSA. V was clipped by 3 bases and J by 9 bases; unmatched bases: 7. The CDR3 contains 15 residues. CDR3 bases: TGTGCCAGCAGCTTCCACGACAGGGGACCTTCACCCCTCCACTTT. Translating gives CASSFHDRGPSPLHF.

J is TRBJ2-1 and V is TRBV6-5; D is perhaps TRBD1 (5 bases). The CDR3 length is 14 residues. Germline V gene sequence: CDR1 MNHEY, CDR2 SVGAGI. V was cut by 2 bases and J by 7 bases, with 12 bases left in between. CDR3 residues: CASSYGAGKNEQFF. The CDR3 nucleotides are TGTGCCAGCAGTTACGGGGCAGGGAAAAATGAGCAGTTCTTC.

This sequence joins TRBV7-6 and TRBJ1-2; TRBD1 is a possible D gene (6 bases). Germline lookup yields CDR1 SGHVS and CDR2 FNYEAQ. V lost 4 bases to trimming and J lost 7 bases, with 10 bases between them. This CDR3 has 12 residues. CDR3 loop: CASSSPDSGYTF. The DNA for the CDR3 is TGTGCCAGCAGCTCCCCGGACAGTGGCTACACCTTC. Complete variable domain (other parts from reference TRBV7-6 and TRBJ1-2): GAGVSQSPRYKVTKRGQDVALRCDPISGHVSLYWYRQALGQGPEFLTYFNYEAQQDKSGLPNDRFSAERPEGSISTLTIQRTEQRDSAMYRCASSSPDSGYTFGSGTRLTVV.

V gene TRBV29-1 combines with J gene TRBJ2-5; TRBD2 matches 8 bases. Judging by the DNA end, TRBJ2-7 fits better; the J call may be wrong. The CDR3 extends over 14 amino acids. Germline CDR1 SQVTM, CDR2 ANQGSEA. The CDR3 DNA reads TGCAGCGTTGGGGCGAGCGGGAGACTCTACGAGCAGTACTTC. Its translation: CSVGASGRLYEQYF.

This clonotype was seen only a few times. The chain carries TRBV5-1 and TRBJ2-5, with TRBD2 identical over 10 bases. Trimming removed 3 bases from V and 5 bases from J; junction bases left unmatched: 4. Germline V CDR1 and CDR2: SGHRS, YFSETQ. The CDR3 has 14 amino acids. The DNA of the CDR3 is TGCGCCAGCAGCTCAGCGGGGGGGACGGAGACCCAGTACTTC. Translating gives CASSSAGGTETQYF.

V usage is TRBV9 and J usage is TRBJ1-2; 10 nucleotides agree with TRBD1. Germline values: CDR1 SGDLS, CDR2 YYNGEE. The ends lost 3 bases at V and 4 bases at J; junction bases unmatched: 12. The CDR3 is 17 residues long. The CDR3 coding sequence is TGTGCCAGCAGCGCCTCGACAGGGGGCGCGGTGTCCTATGGCTACACCTTC. Translating it yields CASSASTGGAVSYGYTF. The full variable domain, rest sourced from reference TRBV9 and TRBJ1-2, is DSGVTQTPKHLITATGQRVTLRCSPRSGDLSVYWYQQSLDQGLQFLIQYYNGEERAKGNILERFSAQQFPDLHSELNLSSLELGDSALYFCASSASTGGAVSYGYTFGSGTRLTVV.

The chain carries TRBV20-1 and TRBJ2-1; D ambiguous. The CDR3 extends over 14 amino acids. Looked up from germline, CDR1 is DFQATT and CDR2 is SNEGSKA (reference sequence). V was cut by 1 base and J by 0 bases, with 7 bases left in between. In DNA, the CDR3 is TGCAGTGCTAGAGGCCTAAGCTCCTACAATGAGCAGTTCTTC. Translating gives CSARGLSSYNEQFF.

This clonotype was seen only a few times. The chain joins TRBV4-1 to TRBJ1-5; D may be TRBD1 (6 bases). Germline CDR1 MGHRA, CDR2 YSYEKL. This CDR3 contains 17 residues. The V and J ends lost 0 bases and 6 bases respectively, with 18 bases between them. The CDR3 region is CASSQDGSATGRQPQHF. Written as DNA, the CDR3 is TGCGCCAGCAGCCAAGATGGAAGTGCGACAGGACGTCAGCCCCAGCATTTT.

The chain employs TRBV25-1 and TRBJ1-4; D may be TRBD1 (6 bases). The CDR3 totals 16 residues. Germline values: CDR1 MGHDK, CDR2 SYGVNS. Trimming stripped 6 bases from V and 0 bases from J, with 14 bases between. The CDR3 reads CASSSGARATNEKLFF. The CDR3 region has the DNA TGTGCCAGCAGCTCAGGGGCTAGGGCAACTAATGAAAAACTGTTTTTT. The full variable domain, completed using reference TRBV25-1 and TRBJ1-4, is EADIYQTPRYLVIGTGKKITLECSQTMGHDKMYWYQQDPGMELHLIHYSYGVNSTEKGDLSSESTVSRIRTEHFPLTLESARPSHTSQYLCASSSGARATNEKLFFGSGTQLSVL.

This chain links TRBV25-1 with TRBJ1-6; D might be TRBD1 (5 bases). The CDR3 extends over 15 amino acids. Trimming took 6 bases from V and 9 from J, leaving 18 bases between them. Looked up from germline, CDR1 is MGHDK and CDR2 is SYGVNS. The CDR3 sequence: CASSQTGLQPSPLHF. CDR3 DNA sequence: TGTGCCAGCAGCCAGACGGGACTGCAGCCTTCACCCCTCCACTTT.

This clonotype was seen once. The gene calls are TRBV20-1 and TRBJ2-4, with 12 bases aligning to TRBD2. The DNA end favors TRBJ2-5, so the J call may be wrong. Germline V lookup: CDR1 DFQATT, CDR2 SNEGSKA (reference sequence). The CDR3 loop spans 19 amino acids. CDR3 residues: CSARDLTSGGRLTSETQYF. CDR3 sequence (DNA): TGCAGTGCTAGGGACCTCACTAGCGGGGGGCGTCTTACCTCAGAGACCCAGTACTTC.

V and J are TRBV5-1 and TRBJ2-1; 10 positions match TRBD2. The CDR3 totals 16 residues. Germline V gene lookup returns CDR1 SGHRS and CDR2 YFSETQ. Losses at the gene ends were 4 bases for V and 9 bases for J; bases not matched to a gene: 13. CDR3 sequence reads: CASSAQPSGGDGEQFF. Written as DNA, the CDR3 is TGCGCCAGCAGCGCCCAGCCGAGCGGGGGGGACGGTGAGCAGTTCTTC. Drawing the rest from reference TRBV5-1 and TRBJ2-1, the complete variable domain is KAGVTQTPRYLIKTRGQQVTLSCSPISGHRSVSWYQQTPGQGLQFLFEYFSETQRNKGNFPGRFSGRQFSNSRSEMNVSTLELGDSALYLCASSAQPSGGDGEQFFGPGTRLTVL.

The V call is TRBV7-9, the J call TRBJ2-3; D is unresolved. The CDR3 sequence is 15 residues long. Germline V lookup: CDR1 SEHNR, CDR2 FQNEAQ (reference sequence). V was trimmed by 1 base and J by 2 bases, leaving 10 bases between them. In DNA, the CDR3 is TGTGCCAGCAGCTTAGGCTTAGAGATCACAGATACGCAGTATTTT. Amino acid sequence: CASSLGLEITDTQYF.

This clonotype was seen only a few times. This rearrangement joins TRBV15 to TRBJ2-5; D call uncertain. The CDR3 spans 15 residues. Germline-derived CDR1 and CDR2 are LNHNV and YYDKDF (reference sequence). Trimming left V 5 bases short and J 2 bases short, with 15 bases between. CDR3 residues: CATSPTIQRQETQYF. The DNA of the CDR3 is TGTGCCACCAGCCCTACCATCCAAAGACAAGAGACCCAGTACTTC.